Below, 15 T cell receptor beta chains from the same sample are listed, as sequenced in a study. Tregs were sorted as CD4+CD25+CD127-/low cells. The TRBV12-4/TRBJ1-2 clonotypes were amplified using barcode primers with ligated adaptors. TCRdb re-derived calls from the multiplex PCR reads in MiXCR, one entry per CDR3 protein. The sample yields approximately 1,000 distinct CDR3 sequences, approximately 2.5% seen once. What was sequenced was Tregs sorted from blood. All receptors derive from a female donor with breast cancer.

By its share, this clonotype is medium-sized. The rearrangement links TRBV12-3 or TRBV12-4 to TRBJ1-2, with 10 bases that match TRBD1. V lost 6 bases to trimming and J lost 5 bases; unmatched junction nucleotides: 9. This CDR3 is built from 15 residues. For the CDR3, the DNA is TGTGCCAGCAGCGACCCGGGACAGGGGATGTATGGCTACACCTTC. This encodes CASSDPGQGMYGYTF.

This clonotype is categorized as medium-sized. The chain combines TRBV12-3 or TRBV12-4 with TRBJ1-2; perhaps TRBD1 as D (5 bases). This CDR3 contains 14 residues. Trimming took off 6 bases at V and 5 bases at J, with 16 bases between the two ends. The chain's CDR3 is CASSPNGAFYGYTF. The DNA for the CDR3 is TGTGCCAGCAGCCCTAATGGGGCGTTTTATGGCTACACCTTC.

This clonotype is medium-sized by share. The chain is built from TRBV12-3 or TRBV12-4 and TRBJ1-2; 8 bases line up with TRBD1. The CDR3 runs 15 residues. V was pared by 7 bases and J by 7 bases, with 14 bases of the junction left unmatched. In DNA, the CDR3 is TGTGCCAGCATACTTAATGGACAGGGCCGGAGTGGCTACACCTTC. As protein: CASILNGQGRSGYTF.

This clonotype is labeled as medium-sized. The chain couples TRBV12-3 or TRBV12-4 to TRBJ1-2; D may be TRBD1 (6 bases). V shed 3 bases and J shed 8 bases, with 13 bases lying between them. The CDR3 spans 13 residues. The CDR3 sequence is CASSLGQGNGYTF. The CDR3 DNA sequence: TGTGCCAGCAGTTTGGGCCAGGGGAACGGCTACACCTTC.

This clonotype is deemed medium-sized. The chain uses TRBV12-3 or TRBV12-4 and TRBJ1-2; D perhaps matches TRBD1 (6 bases). The length of the CDR3 is 14 residues. Trimming cost V 6 bases and J 4 bases, with 15 bases left between them. In nucleotides, the CDR3 is TGTGCCAGCAGCCTTGGACACAGGGTCTATGGCTACACCTTC. Protein product: CASSLGHRVYGYTF.

This clonotype ranks as medium-sized. The chain has TRBV12-3 or TRBV12-4 and TRBJ1-2, with a weak D call TRBD1 (5 bases). V lost 6 bases and J 2 bases, leaving 16 bases between the germline ends. There are 15 residues in the CDR3. CDR3 protein: CASRPNGQPNYGYTF. CDR3 bases: TGTGCCAGCAGACCGAATGGACAACCCAACTATGGCTACACCTTC.

This clonotype is labeled as medium-sized. The chain combines TRBV12-3 or TRBV12-4 with TRBJ1-2; the D gene is possibly TRBD1 (5 bases). The CDR3 contains 13 residues. Trimming took off 3 bases at V and 5 bases at J, with 10 bases between the two ends. In DNA, the CDR3 is TGTGCCAGCAGTTTCGGCAGGGAGTATGGCTACACCTTC. Encoded protein: CASSFGREYGYTF.

This clonotype is labeled medium-sized. The gene calls are TRBV12-3 or TRBV12-4 and TRBJ1-2, with D possibly TRBD1 on 5 matching bases. V shed 4 bases and J shed 8 bases, with 17 bases lying between them. This CDR3 is built from 14 residues. The CDR3 spells CASSSVQGLGGYTF. The DNA for the CDR3 is TGTGCCAGCAGTTCCGTCCAGGGACTGGGCGGCTACACCTTC.

This clonotype rates as medium-sized. This chain connects TRBV12-3 or TRBV12-4 to TRBJ1-2; the match to TRBD1 covers 7 bases. V was clipped by 1 base and J by 6 bases; unmatched bases: 17. There are 18 residues in the CDR3. CDR3 sequence reads: CASSLGLTPGQQPHGYTF. The CDR3 nucleotides are TGTGCCAGCAGTTTAGGTCTAACTCCGGGACAGCAACCTCATGGCTACACCTTC.

This clonotype is labeled as medium-sized (0.01 to 0.1%). The chain couples TRBV12-3 or TRBV12-4 to TRBJ1-2, with D uncertain. V dropped 4 bases and J dropped 5 bases, with 8 bases sitting between them. The CDR3 is made up of 12 amino acids. This chain's CDR3 is CASSSSNYGYTF. CDR3 nucleotides: TGTGCCAGCAGTTCTAGCAATTATGGCTACACCTTC.

This clonotype is medium-sized within its sample. This chain uses TRBV12-3 or TRBV12-4 with TRBJ1-2; no reliable D call. The CDR3 has 12 residues. The V and J ends lost 3 bases and 5 bases respectively, with 7 bases between them. The CDR3 here is CASSFLYYGYTF. The CDR3, as DNA: TGTGCCAGCAGTTTCCTGTATTATGGCTACACCTTC.

This clonotype is deemed medium-sized. The genes are TRBV12-3 or TRBV12-4 and TRBJ1-2, with a possible D match to TRBD1 (5 bases). The CDR3 has 14 amino acids. V was cut by 5 bases and J by 4 bases, with 14 bases left in between. The CDR3 bases are TGTGCCAGCAGTCCCCAGGGCGAAGCCTATGGCTACACCTTC. It specifies CASSPQGEAYGYTF.

In its sample, this clonotype is large (0.1 to 1%). This chain connects TRBV12-3 or TRBV12-4 to TRBJ1-2; D uncertain. The V end was cut by 6 bases, the J end by 3 bases, with 11 bases between. CDR3 size: 13 residues. DNA of the CDR3: TGTGCCAGCAGCCCCGCGCAGGACTATGGCTACACCTTC. Its protein product is CASSPAQDYGYTF.

This clonotype is labeled large. CDR3 DNA: TGTGCGACCTCCCTCGAGGGCTATGGCTACACCTTC. The encoded protein is CATSLEGYGYTF. V and J are TRBV12-3 or TRBV12-4 and TRBJ1-2; D is unresolved. The CDR3 has 12 residues.

This clonotype counts as medium-sized. The chain joins TRBV12-3 or TRBV12-4 to TRBJ1-2; no firm D call. Trimming pared 5 bases from V and 3 bases from J, leaving 7 bases between. The CDR3 is 12 amino acids. CDR3 region: CASSPDHYGYTF. The CDR3 DNA reads TGTGCCAGCAGTCCGGACCACTATGGCTACACCTTC.